A selection of T cell receptor beta chains follows, all from one sample in a study of CD8 T cells in ankylosing spondylitis. TCRdb itself ran the 5' RACE reads through MiXCR, one entry per CDR3 protein. The sample carries approximately 210,000 distinct CDR3 sequences, about 13% recorded once. What was sequenced was blood, either unsorted or a sorted T cell fraction (not recorded which). These receptors were obtained from a male donor with ankylosing spondylitis or in good health (not recorded which). Each CDR3 is given with its conserved first and last residue. The order of the fields is J gene, V gene, D gene, clone size, CDR3 length, CDR3 protein, CDR3 DNA. A D gene is named only where the DNA matches it firmly. Part of the rows lack a size; the others show once, few, many or a class for expanded clones.

J gene: TRBJ1-2
V gene: TRBV12-3/TRBV12-4
D gene: .
clone size: .
CDR3 length: 11
CDR3 protein: CAVGLIYGYTF
CDR3 DNA: TGTGCGGTCGGCTTGATCTATGGCTACACCTTC

J gene: TRBJ1-1
V gene: TRBV9
D gene: .
clone size: .
CDR3 length: 14
CDR3 protein: CASSPGAMGTEAFF
CDR3 DNA: TGTGCCAGCAGCCCAGGGGCTATGGGCACTGAAGCTTTCTTT

J gene: TRBJ2-2
V gene: TRBV4-1
D gene: .
clone size: .
CDR3 length: 16
CDR3 protein: CASSQVPGIRPGELFF
CDR3 DNA: TGCGCCAGCAGCCAAGTGCCAGGGATTAGGCCCGGGGAGCTGTTTTTT

J gene: TRBJ1-2
V gene: TRBV20-1
D gene: TRBD1
clone size: few
CDR3 length: 12
CDR3 protein: CSARGRGQGYTF
CDR3 DNA: TGCAGTGCTAGAGGGAGGGGGCAGGGCTACACCTTC

J gene: TRBJ1-6
V gene: TRBV30
D gene: .
clone size: few
CDR3 length: 13
CDR3 protein: CAWSVSDGTPLHF
CDR3 DNA: TGTGCCTGGAGTGTATCCGATGGGACACCCCTCCACTTT

J gene: TRBJ1-1
V gene: TRBV6-1
D gene: .
clone size: once
CDR3 length: 11
CDR3 protein: CGSRGNTEAFF
CDR3 DNA: TGTGGGTCAAGGGGGAACACTGAAGCTTTCTTT

J gene: TRBJ1-2
V gene: TRBV5-1
D gene: .
clone size: .
CDR3 length: 18
CDR3 protein: CASSESRDKGQGDYGYTF
CDR3 DNA: TGCGCCAGCAGCGAGAGCCGAGACAAGGGGCAGGGCGACTATGGCTACACCTTC

J gene: TRBJ2-7
V gene: TRBV28
D gene: TRBD2
clone size: .
CDR3 length: 16
CDR3 protein: CASSPHSGRPTYEQYF
CDR3 DNA: TGTGCCAGCAGTCCCCATAGCGGGAGGCCGACCTACGAGCAGTACTTC

J gene: TRBJ1-1
V gene: TRBV5-1
D gene: .
clone size: few
CDR3 length: 15
CDR3 protein: CASSLYQGGSTEAFF
CDR3 DNA: TGCGCCAGCAGCTTATATCAAGGGGGTTCCACTGAAGCTTTCTTT

J gene: TRBJ1-1
V gene: TRBV5-6
D gene: .
clone size: few
CDR3 length: 14
CDR3 protein: CASRAWAGGTEAFF
CDR3 DNA: TGTGCCAGCAGGGCCTGGGCAGGAGGCACTGAAGCTTTCTTT

J gene: TRBJ1-1
V gene: TRBV5-1
D gene: TRBD1
clone size: .
CDR3 length: 14
CDR3 protein: CASSIGQGETEAFF
CDR3 DNA: TGCGCCAGCAGCATAGGACAGGGTGAGACTGAAGCTTTCTTT

J gene: TRBJ1-1
V gene: TRBV29-1
D gene: .
clone size: many
CDR3 length: 14
CDR3 protein: CSVLPDYGGPEAFF
CDR3 DNA: TGCAGCGTCCTCCCCGATTACGGGGGCCCTGAAGCTTTCTTT

J gene: TRBJ2-1
V gene: TRBV18
D gene: .
clone size: few
CDR3 length: 19
CDR3 protein: CASSPVSEPVLFSDNEQFF
CDR3 DNA: TGTGCCAGCTCACCAGTCAGCGAACCGGTCCTCTTCTCGGACAATGAGCAGTTCTTC

J gene: TRBJ1-2
V gene: TRBV12-5
D gene: .
clone size: .
CDR3 length: 14
CDR3 protein: CASGAPGTDYGYTF
CDR3 DNA: TGTGCTAGTGGGGCCCCCGGGACGGACTATGGCTACACCTTC

J gene: TRBJ1-1
V gene: TRBV5-6
D gene: .
clone size: many
CDR3 length: 13
CDR3 protein: CASSLVDGAEAFF
CDR3 DNA: TGTGCCAGCAGCTTGGTCGATGGGGCTGAAGCTTTCTTT

J gene: TRBJ2-1
V gene: TRBV20-1
D gene: .
clone size: many
CDR3 length: 15
CDR3 protein: CSARPTAENYNEQFF
CDR3 DNA: TGCAGTGCTAGACCAACGGCGGAGAATTACAATGAGCAGTTCTTC

J gene: TRBJ2-7
V gene: TRBV4-1
D gene: .
clone size: .
CDR3 length: 14
CDR3 protein: CASSPAGANYDQYF
CDR3 DNA: TGCGCCAGCAGCCCCGCGGGGGCGAACTACGACCAGTACTTC

J gene: TRBJ2-7
V gene: TRBV5-1
D gene: TRBD1
clone size: .
CDR3 length: 16
CDR3 protein: CASSLGQGAFDYEQYF
CDR3 DNA: TGCGCCAGCAGCTTAGGACAGGGGGCTTTTGACTACGAGCAGTACTTC

J gene: TRBJ2-1
V gene: TRBV7-9
D gene: TRBD2
clone size: .
CDR3 length: 15
CDR3 protein: CASSFPTSIYNEQFF
CDR3 DNA: TGTGCCAGCAGCTTTCCGACTAGCATCTACAATGAGCAGTTCTTC

J gene: TRBJ1-3
V gene: TRBV6-5
D gene: .
clone size: .
CDR3 length: 15
CDR3 protein: CASSYSSSSGNTIYF
CDR3 DNA: TGTGCCAGCAGTTACTCGTCCTCCTCTGGAAACACCATATATTTT

J gene: TRBJ2-1
V gene: TRBV5-6
D gene: .
clone size: .
CDR3 length: 14
CDR3 protein: CASSPGATYNEQFF
CDR3 DNA: TGTGCCAGCAGCCCGGGGGCTACATACAATGAGCAGTTCTTC

J gene: TRBJ2-5
V gene: TRBV20-1
D gene: .
clone size: many
CDR3 length: 11
CDR3 protein: CSAPEVETQYF
CDR3 DNA: TGCAGTGCTCCCGAGGTGGAGACCCAGTACTTC

J gene: TRBJ2-2
V gene: TRBV5-1
D gene: .
clone size: many
CDR3 length: 15
CDR3 protein: CASRSGFRDTGELFF
CDR3 DNA: TGCGCCAGCAGGTCGGGATTTCGGGACACCGGGGAGCTGTTTTTT

J gene: TRBJ1-6
V gene: TRBV10-3
D gene: .
clone size: few
CDR3 length: 15
CDR3 protein: CAVSGEDAYNSPLHF
CDR3 DNA: TGTGCCGTCAGCGGAGAGGATGCCTATAATTCACCCCTCCACTTT

J gene: TRBJ2-3
V gene: TRBV12-5
D gene: .
clone size: .
CDR3 length: 16
CDR3 protein: CASGLYVGVSTDTQYF
CDR3 DNA: TGTGCTAGTGGTTTGTATGTCGGGGTGAGCACAGATACGCAGTATTTT

J gene: TRBJ2-3
V gene: TRBV4-1
D gene: TRBD1
clone size: .
CDR3 length: 16
CDR3 protein: CASSHPGTGVTDTQYF
CDR3 DNA: TGCGCCAGCAGCCATCCTGGGACAGGGGTGACAGATACGCAGTATTTT

J gene: TRBJ2-7
V gene: TRBV5-1
D gene: .
clone size: few
CDR3 length: 16
CDR3 protein: CASSLAPGLLGDEQYF
CDR3 DNA: TGCGCCAGCAGCTTGGCCCCCGGACTATTAGGGGATGAGCAGTACTTC

J gene: TRBJ2-1
V gene: TRBV6-1
D gene: .
clone size: few
CDR3 length: 19
CDR3 protein: CASSVDSNVLSYAYNEQFF
CDR3 DNA: TGTGCCAGCAGTGTGGACAGCAACGTTCTCTCCTATGCCTACAATGAGCAGTTCTTC

J gene: TRBJ1-5
V gene: TRBV20-1
D gene: .
clone size: .
CDR3 length: 16
CDR3 protein: CSAATGLDFLNQPQHF
CDR3 DNA: TGCAGTGCGGCTACAGGGCTGGACTTCCTCAATCAGCCCCAGCATTTT

J gene: TRBJ2-7
V gene: TRBV5-1
D gene: TRBD2
clone size: .
CDR3 length: 16
CDR3 protein: CASKGLAEGSSYEQYF
CDR3 DNA: TGCGCCAGCAAAGGGCTAGCGGAGGGGAGCTCCTACGAGCAGTACTTC

J gene: TRBJ2-7
V gene: TRBV7-9
D gene: TRBD2
clone size: few
CDR3 length: 13
CDR3 protein: CASSSKQRGEQYF
CDR3 DNA: TGTGCCAGCAGCTCCAAGCAGCGGGGCGAGCAGTACTTC

J gene: TRBJ2-1
V gene: TRBV19
D gene: TRBD2
clone size: few
CDR3 length: 16
CDR3 protein: CASSIGLAESYNEQFF
CDR3 DNA: TGTGCCAGTAGTATCGGACTAGCGGAGTCCTACAATGAGCAGTTCTTC

J gene: TRBJ1-1
V gene: TRBV9
D gene: .
clone size: .
CDR3 length: 14
CDR3 protein: CASSARGPDTEAFF
CDR3 DNA: TGTGCCAGCAGCGCCCGGGGGCCCGACACTGAAGCTTTCTTT

J gene: TRBJ2-7
V gene: TRBV29-1
D gene: TRBD2
clone size: few
CDR3 length: 12
CDR3 protein: CSVRAGDSGQYF
CDR3 DNA: TGCAGCGTTCGAGCGGGGGATTCCGGGCAGTACTTC

J gene: TRBJ2-1
V gene: TRBV6-5
D gene: .
clone size: few
CDR3 length: 14
CDR3 protein: CASSYMRETDEQFF
CDR3 DNA: TGTGCCAGCAGTTACATGAGGGAAACAGATGAGCAGTTCTTC

J gene: TRBJ1-2
V gene: TRBV4-1
D gene: .
clone size: .
CDR3 length: 15
CDR3 protein: CASSQEARLGYGYTF
CDR3 DNA: TGCGCCAGCAGCCAAGAAGCCCGATTGGGCTATGGCTACACCTTC

J gene: TRBJ2-7
V gene: TRBV12-3/TRBV12-4
D gene: .
clone size: .
CDR3 length: 14
CDR3 protein: CASSSGTPPVEQYF
CDR3 DNA: TGTGCCAGCAGCTCCGGGACCCCTCCAGTCGAGCAGTACTTC

J gene: TRBJ2-7
V gene: TRBV27
D gene: TRBD1
clone size: many
CDR3 length: 11
CDR3 protein: CASSGQGVKYF
CDR3 DNA: TGTGCCAGCAGTGGACAGGGGGTAAAGTACTTC

J gene: TRBJ2-1
V gene: TRBV2
D gene: TRBD2
clone size: few
CDR3 length: 17
CDR3 protein: CASRTSGGPGPYNEQFF
CDR3 DNA: TGTGCCAGCAGGACTAGCGGGGGGCCGGGGCCCTACAATGAGCAGTTCTTC

J gene: TRBJ2-5
V gene: TRBV5-6
D gene: TRBD2
clone size: .
CDR3 length: 16
CDR3 protein: CASSSGGGTSKETQYF
CDR3 DNA: TGTGCCAGCAGCTCGGGGGGGGGCACTTCCAAAGAGACCCAGTACTTC

J gene: TRBJ2-5
V gene: TRBV28
D gene: TRBD1
clone size: few
CDR3 length: 14
CDR3 protein: CATQTGVPRETQYF
CDR3 DNA: TGTGCCACTCAAACAGGGGTTCCCCGAGAGACCCAGTACTTC

J gene: TRBJ1-4
V gene: TRBV21-1
D gene: .
clone size: .
CDR3 length: 18
CDR3 protein: CASSTPFLRLQLMKNCFF
CDR3 DNA: .

J gene: TRBJ2-3
V gene: TRBV10-2
D gene: TRBD1
clone size: few
CDR3 length: 15
CDR3 protein: CASRTGEAGTDTQYF
CDR3 DNA: TGCGCCAGCAGGACAGGGGAGGCGGGCACAGATACGCAGTATTTT

J gene: TRBJ2-3
V gene: TRBV27
D gene: .
clone size: .
CDR3 length: 16
CDR3 protein: CASRKDGGYSTDTQYF
CDR3 DNA: TGTGCCAGCAGGAAAGATGGGGGGTATAGCACAGATACGCAGTATTTT

J gene: TRBJ2-3
V gene: TRBV6-4
D gene: .
clone size: once
CDR3 length: 13
CDR3 protein: CASSDSAADTRYF
CDR3 DNA: TGTGCCAGCAGTGACTCTGCAGCAGATACGCGGTATTTT